This TCR delta chain was observed in a study of gamma-delta T cells after stem cell transplantation. TCRdb made new clone calls on the RT-PCR reads using CATT. Of around 1,700 delta-chain clones in the sample, about 2.3% are singletons; the top ten hold around 49%. In the case of this clone: Translating this DNA gives a protein that differs at residue 9 from the TCRdb one, which belongs to a much larger clone; a read error is likely, and the protein shown is this translation.

The CDR3 loop spans 15 amino acids. Germline V gene sequence: CDR1 GEAIGNYY, CDR2 EKD. V was pared by 0 bases and J by 2 bases, with 12 bases between. The sequence came from a human donor. It is not recorded whose cells these are; they may come from a transplant donor. The V and J genes are TRDV2 and TRDJ1; D ambiguous. The sequenced sample consisted of gamma-delta T cells. The CDR3 DNA reads as TGTGCCTGTGACACCATTATCGAGCGGACCGATAAACTCATCTTT. The encoded protein is CACDTIIERTDKLIF.